Below, 26 T cell receptor beta chains from the same sample are listed, as sequenced in a study of OX40 agonist ivuxolimab in advanced cancers. Produced via immunoSEQ multiplex PCR; TCRdb's table is partial and in-frame only. The sample yields about 56,000 clones, nearly 85% seen once. The sequencing used CD4+ or CD8+ T cells sorted from blood, collected in a trial of the OX40 agonist ivuxolimab. Receptors were obtained from an adult with an advanced solid tumor such as melanoma, head and neck, liver or kidney cancer.

The rearrangement links TRBV7-6 to TRBJ2-7; tentatively, D is TRBD1 or TRBD2 (5 bases each). CDR3 length: 13 residues. Germline-derived CDR1 and CDR2 are SGHVS and FNYEAQ. Trimming left V 3 bases short and J 6 bases short, with 12 bases between. This CDR3 reads CASSFGTPSEQYF. The CDR3 region has the DNA TGTGCCAGCAGCTTTGGGACCCCCTCCGAGCAGTACTTC.

V is TRBV5-1 and J is TRBJ1-1; 10 bases fit TRBD1. There are 16 residues in the CDR3. Germline CDR1 is SGHRS and CDR2 is YFSETQ. With V trimmed by 4 bases and J by 2 bases, 8 bases remained unmatched. As DNA, the CDR3 is TGCGCCAGCAGCGGCGGCAGGACAGGGGGAAACACTGAAGCTTTCTTT. Residues: CASSGGRTGGNTEAFF.

The chain joins TRBV18 to TRBJ2-5, with 12 bases identical to TRBD2. Matching the DNA end better, TRBJ2-7 makes the J call doubtful. This CDR3 is built from 15 residues. From germline, CDR1 is KGHSH and CDR2 LQKENI. CDR3 protein: CASSWTSGITYEQYF. DNA of the CDR3: TGTGCCAGCTCGTGGACTAGCGGGATAACCTACGAGCAGTACTTC.

This chain joins TRBV30 and TRBJ2-3; D may match TRBD1 or TRBD2 (5 bases each). In germline, CDR1 is GTSNPN, CDR2 SVGIG (reference sequence). The CDR3 sequence is 16 residues long. The ends were cut back, 4 bases at V and 3 bases at J, with 20 bases in the middle. The CDR3 DNA reads as TGTGCCTGGAAAATCCGGGGCCAATTGGGGACAGATACGCAGTATTTT. Amino acids: CAWKIRGQLGTDTQYF.

The chain is built from TRBV6-5 and TRBJ1-5; D is uncertain. The ends were cut back, 5 bases at V and 7 bases at J, with 12 bases in the middle. The CDR3 runs to 13 residues. The germline gives CDR1 MNHEY, CDR2 SVGAGI. This CDR3 is CASSRSEEQPQHF. The CDR3 nucleotides read TGTGCCAGCAGTCGTAGTGAGGAGCAGCCCCAGCATTTT.

The chain has TRBV19 and TRBJ1-1; D gene unclear. The CDR3 runs to 15 residues. Germline values: CDR1 LNHDA, CDR2 SQIVND (reference sequence). The V end lost 2 bases, the J end lost 0 bases, and 10 bases lay between the germline ends. The CDR3 reads CASSIQGTVNTEAFF. The CDR3 bases are TGTGCCAGTAGTATACAAGGTACAGTGAACACTGAAGCTTTCTTT.

This sequence joins TRBV2 and TRBJ2-6; D gene ambiguous. The CDR3 spans 15 residues. The V gene lost 11 bases and the J gene lost 1 base, with 15 bases spanning the gap. Germline-derived CDR1 and CDR2 are SNHLY and FYNNEI. The CDR3 loop is CAVPAPPSGANVLTF. The CDR3 nucleotides read TGTGCCGTACCGGCGCCCCCGTCTGGGGCCAACGTCCTGACTTTC.

The chain employs TRBV7-8 and TRBJ1-1; TRBD1 is a possible D gene (5 bases). The V end lost 3 bases, the J end lost 3 bases, and 14 bases lay between the germline ends. CDR1 is SGHVS and CDR2 is FQNEAQ in the germline V gene. This CDR3 contains 15 residues. CDR3 in DNA: TGTGCCAGCAGCTTGGGGGGTCGGTCGGACACTGAAGCTTTCTTT. This encodes CASSLGGRSDTEAFF.

This clone was seen more than once but under ten times. This sequence joins TRBV2 and TRBJ1-1, with D perhaps matching TRBD1 (6 bases). CDR3 length: 16 amino acids. Trimming cost V 4 bases and J 1 base, with 16 bases left between them. Germline V CDR1 and CDR2: SNHLY, FYNNEI. The CDR3 region is CASSGPLLQGNTEAFF. The CDR3 region has the DNA TGTGCCAGCAGTGGACCCCTCCTACAGGGGAACACTGAAGCTTTCTTT.

The rearrangement links TRBV9 to TRBJ2-4; weak D call: TRBD1 (6 bases). CDR3 length: 14 amino acids. Between the trimmed V and J ends, which lost 3 bases and 1 base, there was a span of 8 bases. CDR1 and CDR2 (germline): SGDLS, YYNGEE. The CDR3 sequence: CASSGGGAKNIQYF. The CDR3 DNA sequence: TGTGCCAGCAGCGGAGGGGGTGCCAAAAACATTCAGTACTTC.

The V call is TRBV28, the J call TRBJ2-5, with TRBD2 identical over 9 bases. The CDR3 totals 14 residues. In germline, CDR1 is MDHEN, CDR2 SYDVKM. Germline trimming cut 6 bases from V and 3 bases from J; bases unmatched to any gene: 5. CDR3 loop: CASRYSGSKETQYF. CDR3 in DNA: TGTGCCAGCAGGTATAGCGGGAGTAAAGAGACCCAGTACTTC.

The genes are TRBV5-1 and TRBJ2-1, with 9 bases fitting TRBD2. This CDR3 spans 16 amino acids. Germline V gene lookup returns CDR1 SGHRS and CDR2 YFSETQ. The ends lost 6 bases at V and 3 bases at J; junction bases unmatched: 10. As DNA, the CDR3 is TGCGCCAGCACTCTTGGAGCGGGAGGTGTCTACAATGAGCAGTTCTTC. It specifies CASTLGAGGVYNEQFF. Supplemented by reference TRBV5-1 and TRBJ2-1, the full variable domain reads KAGVTQTPRYLIKTRGQQVTLSCSPISGHRSVSWYQQTPGQGLQFLFEYFSETQRNKGNFPGRFSGRQFSNSRSEMNVSTLELGDSALYLCASTLGAGGVYNEQFFGPGTRLTVL.

DNA for the CDR3: TGTGCCAGCAGCTTAGATTTGGCGGGACACGTTAACAATCAGCCCCAGCATTTT. Translating gives CASSLDLAGHVNNQPQHF. The chain combines TRBV7-2 with TRBJ1-5, with D possibly being TRBD1 (6 bases). V was pared by 1 base and J by 3 bases, with 19 bases between. Germline CDR1 is SGHTA and CDR2 is FQGNSA. The CDR3 runs to 18 residues.

The chain joins TRBV5-1 to TRBJ2-7; a possible D gene is TRBD2 (5 bases). This CDR3 has 14 amino acids. Trimming cost V 1 base and J 2 bases, with 10 bases left between them. Germline CDR1 and CDR2: SGHRS and YFSETQ. DNA of the CDR3: TGCGCCAGCAGCTTGCTAACGACTACCTACGAGCAGTACTTC. Translated: CASSLLTTTYEQYF.

The chain combines TRBV15 with TRBJ1-6, with no clear D. The CDR3 has 17 residues. Germline CDR1 is LNHNV and CDR2 is YYDKDF (reference sequence). The V end lost 0 bases, the J end lost 10 bases, and 19 bases lay between the germline ends. In nucleotides, the CDR3 is TGTGCCACCAGCAGAGAATCCCCGTTTGGGAGAGGCTCACCCCTCCACTTT. Amino acid sequence: CATSRESPFGRGSPLHF.

V usage is TRBV18 and J usage is TRBJ1-3; possible D gene TRBD1, 5 bases. Looked up from germline, CDR1 is KGHSH and CDR2 is LQKENI. The CDR3 contains 21 residues. V was shortened by 0 bases and J by 0 bases, with 24 bases between the two germline ends. CDR3 residues: CASSPPGLRGVAPPSGNTIYF. Here the CDR3 DNA reads TGTGCCAGCTCACCACCGGGGCTGCGGGGAGTTGCGCCACCCTCTGGAAACACCATATATTTT.

The gene calls are TRBV7-8 and TRBJ2-1; D is unclear. From germline, CDR1 is SGHVS and CDR2 FQNEAQ. The CDR3 covers 16 residues. V was trimmed by 3 bases and J by 1 base, leaving 13 bases between them. The chain's CDR3 is CASSFTVTWSYNEQFF. The DNA for the CDR3 is TGTGCCAGCAGCTTTACAGTCACGTGGTCCTACAATGAGCAGTTCTTC.

This clone was detected only once. The rearrangement uses TRBV27 and TRBJ2-7; 8 bases match TRBD1. V dropped 5 bases and J dropped 3; count of bases not matched to a gene: 6. The CDR3 runs 14 residues. From germline, CDR1 is MNHEY and CDR2 SMNVEV (reference sequence). The CDR3 sequence is CASSIQGDYYEQYF. DNA for the CDR3: TGTGCCAGCAGTATACAGGGGGATTACTACGAGCAGTACTTC.

This clone was counted between two and nine times. The rearrangement uses TRBV2 and TRBJ1-2; 12 bases match TRBD1. This CDR3 spans 14 amino acids. Germline loops: CDR1 SNHLY, CDR2 FYNNEI. The junction had 5 bases not matched to a gene; V was cut back by 5 bases and J by 7 bases. The CDR3 nucleotides read TGTGCCAGCAGTTCCGGGACAGGGGGCCTTGGCTACACCTTC. This sequence encodes CASSSGTGGLGYTF. The full variable domain, completed using reference TRBV2 and TRBJ1-2, is EPEVTQTPSHQVTQMGQEVILRCVPISNHLYFYWYRQILGQKVEFLVSFYNNEISEKSEIFDDQFSVERPDGSNFTLKIRSTKLEDSAMYFCASSSGTGGLGYTFGSGTRLTVV.

This clone was seen only a few times. The V call is TRBV2, the J call TRBJ2-7; D is possibly TRBD2 (5 bases). Germline V gives CDR1 SNHLY, CDR2 FYNNEI. The ends were cut back, 3 bases at V and 4 bases at J, with 19 bases in the middle. The length of the CDR3 is 16 residues. The CDR3 spells CASSDRITYREYEQYF. In DNA form, the CDR3 reads TGTGCCAGCAGTGACCGGATCACCTATCGGGAATACGAGCAGTACTTC.

The rearrangement uses TRBV27 and TRBJ2-7, with D possibly being TRBD2 (5 bases). CDR1 MNHEY and CDR2 SMNVEV come from the germline V gene (reference sequence). The CDR3 contains 14 residues. Trimming pared 5 bases from V and 3 bases from J, leaving 14 bases between. The CDR3 is CASSPRTPLYEQYF. The CDR3 DNA follows: TGTGCCAGCAGTCCAAGGACTCCTCTCTACGAGCAGTACTTC.

The CDR3 bases are TGCGCCAGCAGCTTGGCAGCGGGAATCAATACAGATACGCAGTATTTT. This sequence encodes CASSLAAGINTDTQYF. The rearrangement uses TRBV5-1 and TRBJ2-3; 7 bases line up with TRBD2. CDR1 and CDR2 (germline): SGHRS, YFSETQ. The CDR3 runs to 16 residues. The junction had 7 bases not matched to a gene; V was cut back by 0 bases and J by 3 bases.

The chain is built from TRBV9 and TRBJ2-7; D might be TRBD2 (6 bases). The CDR3 has 14 residues. Trimming took off 2 bases at V and 2 bases at J, with 11 bases between the two ends. Germline-derived CDR1 and CDR2 are SGDLS and YYNGEE. The CDR3 reads CASSVYSGTYEQYF. The CDR3 DNA sequence: TGTGCCAGCAGCGTGTATAGCGGAACCTACGAGCAGTACTTC.

The CDR3 DNA is TGTGCCAGCTCACCTTCCGGTGAAGCTTTCTTT. Its translation is CASSPSGEAFF. The chain links TRBV18 to TRBJ1-1, with no clear D. Germline CDR1 and CDR2: KGHSH and LQKENI. Trimming took off 3 bases at V and 7 bases at J, with 6 bases between the two ends. The CDR3 length is 11 residues.

The CDR3 reads CASRGQGGTGELFF. In DNA form, the CDR3 reads TGTGCCAGCAGGGGACAGGGGGGGACCGGGGAGCTGTTTTTT. The chain is built from TRBV6-5 and TRBJ2-2; 11 nucleotides line up with TRBD1. J was trimmed by 5 bases and V by 6 bases; bases with no gene match: 2. CDR3 length equals 14 residues. CDR1 MNHEY and CDR2 SVGAGI come from the germline V gene.

J is TRBJ1-6 and V is TRBV6-5, with D perhaps matching TRBD1 (5 bases). This CDR3 has 15 residues. V was trimmed by 5 bases and J by 9 bases, leaving 17 bases between them. Germline values: CDR1 MNHEY, CDR2 SVGAGI. CDR3 nucleotide sequence: TGTGCCAGCAGTGGGGGGGAGGGGCGTCGTTCACCCCTCCACTTT. Protein product: CASSGGEGRRSPLHF.